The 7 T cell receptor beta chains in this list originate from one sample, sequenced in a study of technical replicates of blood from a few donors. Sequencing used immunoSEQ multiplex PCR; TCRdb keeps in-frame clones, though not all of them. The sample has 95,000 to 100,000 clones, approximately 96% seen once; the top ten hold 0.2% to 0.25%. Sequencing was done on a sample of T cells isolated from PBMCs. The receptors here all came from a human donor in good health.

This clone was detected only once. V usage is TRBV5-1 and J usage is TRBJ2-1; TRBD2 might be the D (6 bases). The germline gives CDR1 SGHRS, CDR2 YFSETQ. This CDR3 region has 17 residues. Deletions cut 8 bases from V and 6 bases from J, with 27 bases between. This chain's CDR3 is CARRMWRARSSSNEQFF. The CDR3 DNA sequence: TGCGCCAGGCGTATGTGGAGGGCCAGATCCTCTTCCAATGAGCAGTTCTTC.

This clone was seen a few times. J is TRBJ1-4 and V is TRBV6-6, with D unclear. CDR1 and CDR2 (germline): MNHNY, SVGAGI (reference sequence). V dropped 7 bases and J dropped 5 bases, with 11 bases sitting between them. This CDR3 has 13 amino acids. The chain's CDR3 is CASTGKVNEKLFF. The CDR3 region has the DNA TGTGCCAGCACCGGTAAAGTGAATGAAAAACTGTTTTTT.

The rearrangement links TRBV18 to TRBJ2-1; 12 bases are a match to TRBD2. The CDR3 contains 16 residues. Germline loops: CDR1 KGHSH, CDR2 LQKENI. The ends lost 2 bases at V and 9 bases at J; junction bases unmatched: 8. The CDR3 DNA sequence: TGTGCCAGCTCACCAAGGAGACTAGCGGGAGCCTCTGAGCAGTTCTTC. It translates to CASSPRRLAGASEQFF.

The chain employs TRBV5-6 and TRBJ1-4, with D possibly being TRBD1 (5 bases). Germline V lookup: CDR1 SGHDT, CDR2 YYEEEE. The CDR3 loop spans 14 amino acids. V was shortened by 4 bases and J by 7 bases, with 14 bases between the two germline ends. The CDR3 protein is CASSPTWTREKLFF. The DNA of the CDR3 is TGTGCCAGCAGCCCAACATGGACACGTGAAAAACTGTTTTTT.

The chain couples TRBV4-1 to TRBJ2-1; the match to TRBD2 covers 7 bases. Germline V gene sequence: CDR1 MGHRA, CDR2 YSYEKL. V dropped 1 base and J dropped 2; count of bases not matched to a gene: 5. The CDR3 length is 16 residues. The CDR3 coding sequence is TGCGCCAGCAGCCAAGTAGGCGGGAGAACCTACAATGAGCAGTTCTTC. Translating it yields CASSQVGGRTYNEQFF.

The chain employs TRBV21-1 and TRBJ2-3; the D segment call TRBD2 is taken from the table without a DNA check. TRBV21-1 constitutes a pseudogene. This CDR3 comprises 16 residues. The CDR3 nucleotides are TGTGCCAGCAGCAAAGGGCTAGCGGGGGGTAGGGATACGCAGTATTTT. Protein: CASSKGLAGGRDTQYF.

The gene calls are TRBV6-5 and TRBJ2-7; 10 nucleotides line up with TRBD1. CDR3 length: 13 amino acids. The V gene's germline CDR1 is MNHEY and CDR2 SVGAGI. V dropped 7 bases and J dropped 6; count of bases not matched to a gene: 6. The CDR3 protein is CASTPGQGLEQYF. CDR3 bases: TGTGCCAGCACCCCGGGACAGGGGCTCGAGCAGTACTTC.